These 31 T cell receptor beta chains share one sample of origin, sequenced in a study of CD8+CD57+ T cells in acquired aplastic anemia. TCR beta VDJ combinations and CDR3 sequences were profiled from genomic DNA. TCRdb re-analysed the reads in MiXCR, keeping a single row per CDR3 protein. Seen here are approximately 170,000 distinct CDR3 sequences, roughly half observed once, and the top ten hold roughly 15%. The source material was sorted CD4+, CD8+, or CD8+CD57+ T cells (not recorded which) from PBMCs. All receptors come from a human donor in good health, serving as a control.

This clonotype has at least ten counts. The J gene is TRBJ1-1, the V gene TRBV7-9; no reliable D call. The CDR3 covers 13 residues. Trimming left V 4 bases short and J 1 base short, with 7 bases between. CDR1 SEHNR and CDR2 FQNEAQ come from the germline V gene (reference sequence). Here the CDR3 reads CASSSFRNTEAFF. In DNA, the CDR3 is TGTGCCAGCAGCTCTTTTAGGAACACTGAAGCTTTCTTT.

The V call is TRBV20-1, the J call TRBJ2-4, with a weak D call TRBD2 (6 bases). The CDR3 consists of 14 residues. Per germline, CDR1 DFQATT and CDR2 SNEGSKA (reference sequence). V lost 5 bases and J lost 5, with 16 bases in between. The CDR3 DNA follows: TGCAGTGCTCTTCCCTGGGGAGGTCAAAACATTCAGTACTTC. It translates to CSALPWGGQNIQYF.

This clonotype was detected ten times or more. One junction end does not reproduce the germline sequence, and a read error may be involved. The CDR3 DNA sequence: TGTGCCAGCAGCTTGTTTGGTCGGGGTTTTCACACTGAGGCTTTCTTT. It translates to CASSLFGRGFHTEAFF. The V call is TRBV5-4, the J call TRBJ1-1, with no clear D. Germline lookup yields CDR1 SGHNT and CDR2 YYREEE (reference sequence). The CDR3 sequence is 16 residues long.

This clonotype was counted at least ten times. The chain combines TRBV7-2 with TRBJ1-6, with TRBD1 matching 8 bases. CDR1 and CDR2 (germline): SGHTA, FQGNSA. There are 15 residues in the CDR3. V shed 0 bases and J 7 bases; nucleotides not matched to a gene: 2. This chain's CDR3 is CASSLAPGGNSPLHF. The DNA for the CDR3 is TGTGCCAGCAGCTTAGCGCCAGGGGGCAATTCACCCCTCCACTTT. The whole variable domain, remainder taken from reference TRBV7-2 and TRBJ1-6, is GAGVSQSPSNKVTEKGKDVELRCDPISGHTALYWYRQSLGQGLEFLIYFQGNSAPDKSGLPSDRFSAERTGGSVSTLTIQRTQQEDSAVYLCASSLAPGGNSPLHFGNGTRLTVT.

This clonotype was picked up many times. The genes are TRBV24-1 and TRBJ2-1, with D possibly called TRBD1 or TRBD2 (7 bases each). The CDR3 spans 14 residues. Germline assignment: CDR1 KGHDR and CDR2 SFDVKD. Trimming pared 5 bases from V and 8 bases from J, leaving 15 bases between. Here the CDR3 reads CATSGRGGFDEQFF. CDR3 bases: TGTGCCACCAGTGGCAGGGGGGGCTTCGATGAGCAGTTCTTC.

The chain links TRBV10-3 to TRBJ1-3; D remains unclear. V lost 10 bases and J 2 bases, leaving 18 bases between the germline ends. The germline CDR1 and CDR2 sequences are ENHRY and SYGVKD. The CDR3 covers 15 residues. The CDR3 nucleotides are TGTGCCACCAGCGGGAAATCGCGACCTGGAAACACCATATATTTT. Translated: CATSGKSRPGNTIYF.

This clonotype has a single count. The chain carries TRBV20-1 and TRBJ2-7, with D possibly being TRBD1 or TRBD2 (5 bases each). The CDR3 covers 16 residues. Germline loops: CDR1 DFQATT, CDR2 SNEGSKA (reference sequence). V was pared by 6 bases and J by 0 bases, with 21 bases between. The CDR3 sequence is CSASSVGPGTSYEQYF. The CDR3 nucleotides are TGCAGTGCCAGCAGCGTAGGTCCCGGGACCTCCTACGAGCAGTACTTC.

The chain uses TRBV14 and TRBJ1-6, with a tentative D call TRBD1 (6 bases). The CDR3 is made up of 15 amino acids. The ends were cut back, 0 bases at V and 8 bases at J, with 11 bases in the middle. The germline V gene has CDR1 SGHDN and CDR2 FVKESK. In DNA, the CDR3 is TGTGCCAGCAGCCAAGATCCGGGGGCAGATTCACCCCTCCACTTT. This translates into CASSQDPGADSPLHF.

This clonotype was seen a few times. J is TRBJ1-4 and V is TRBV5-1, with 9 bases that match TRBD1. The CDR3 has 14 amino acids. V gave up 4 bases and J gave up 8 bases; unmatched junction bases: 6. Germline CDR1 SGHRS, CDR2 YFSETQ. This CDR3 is CASSQGQGGEKLFF. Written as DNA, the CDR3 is TGCGCCAGCAGCCAGGGACAGGGTGGCGAAAAACTGTTTTTT.

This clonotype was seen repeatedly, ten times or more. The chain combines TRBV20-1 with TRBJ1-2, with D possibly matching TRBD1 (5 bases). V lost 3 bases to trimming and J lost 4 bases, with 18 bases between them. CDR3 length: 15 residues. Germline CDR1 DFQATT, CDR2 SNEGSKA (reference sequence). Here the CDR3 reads CSARALATGPYGYTF. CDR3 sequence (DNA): TGCAGTGCTAGGGCACTCGCCACAGGCCCCTATGGCTACACCTTC.

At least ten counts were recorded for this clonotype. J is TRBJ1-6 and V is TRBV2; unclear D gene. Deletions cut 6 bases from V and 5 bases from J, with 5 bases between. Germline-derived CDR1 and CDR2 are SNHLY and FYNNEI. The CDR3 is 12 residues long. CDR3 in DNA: TGTGCCAGCAGGGGCGATAATTCACCCCTCCACTTT. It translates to CASRGDNSPLHF.

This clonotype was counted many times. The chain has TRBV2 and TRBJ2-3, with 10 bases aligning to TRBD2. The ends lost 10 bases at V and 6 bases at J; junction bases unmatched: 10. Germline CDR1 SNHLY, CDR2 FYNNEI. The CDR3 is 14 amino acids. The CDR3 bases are TGTGCCAACAAGCGGGGGGGCCCGGGGGATACGCAGTATTTT. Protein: CANKRGGPGDTQYF.

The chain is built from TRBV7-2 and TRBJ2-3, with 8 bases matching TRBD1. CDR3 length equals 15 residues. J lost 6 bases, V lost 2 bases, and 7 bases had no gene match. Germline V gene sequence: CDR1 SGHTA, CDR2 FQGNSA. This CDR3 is CASSLPGGGWDTQYF. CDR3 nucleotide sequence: TGTGCCAGCAGCTTACCAGGGGGCGGATGGGATACGCAGTATTTT. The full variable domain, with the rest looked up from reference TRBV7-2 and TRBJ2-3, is GAGVSQSPSNKVTEKGKDVELRCDPISGHTALYWYRQSLGQGLEFLIYFQGNSAPDKSGLPSDRFSAERTGGSVSTLTIQRTQQEDSAVYLCASSLPGGGWDTQYFGPGTRLTVL.

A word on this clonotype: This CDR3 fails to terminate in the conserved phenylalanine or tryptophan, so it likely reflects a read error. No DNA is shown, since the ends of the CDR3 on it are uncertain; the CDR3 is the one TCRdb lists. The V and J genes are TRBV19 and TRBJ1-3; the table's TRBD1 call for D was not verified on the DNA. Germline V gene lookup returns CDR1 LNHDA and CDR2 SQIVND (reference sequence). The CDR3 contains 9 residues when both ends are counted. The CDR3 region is CASRGTGGT.

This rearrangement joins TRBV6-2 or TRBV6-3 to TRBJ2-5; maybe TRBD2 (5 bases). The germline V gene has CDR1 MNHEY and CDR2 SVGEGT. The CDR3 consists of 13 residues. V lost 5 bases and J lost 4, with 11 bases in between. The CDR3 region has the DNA TGTGCCAGCAGTGCCTCTCGGGGAGAGACCCAGTACTTC. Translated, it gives CASSASRGETQYF.

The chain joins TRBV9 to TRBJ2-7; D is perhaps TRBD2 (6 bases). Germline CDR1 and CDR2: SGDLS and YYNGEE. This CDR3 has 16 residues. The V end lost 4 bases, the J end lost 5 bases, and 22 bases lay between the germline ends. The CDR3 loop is CASSRARGTHGDEQYF. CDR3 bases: TGTGCCAGCAGCCGAGCACGTGGGACTCATGGGGACGAGCAGTACTTC.

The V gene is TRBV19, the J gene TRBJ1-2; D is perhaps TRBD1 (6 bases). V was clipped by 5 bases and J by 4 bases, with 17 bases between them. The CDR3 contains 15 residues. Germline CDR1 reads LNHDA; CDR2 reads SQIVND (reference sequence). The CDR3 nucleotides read TGTGCCAGTAGTCGCACAGGGATCAGGGGCTATGGCTACACCTTC. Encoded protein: CASSRTGIRGYGYTF.

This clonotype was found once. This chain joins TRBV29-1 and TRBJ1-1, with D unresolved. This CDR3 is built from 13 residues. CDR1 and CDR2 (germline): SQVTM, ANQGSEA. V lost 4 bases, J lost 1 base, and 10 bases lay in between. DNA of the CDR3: TGCAGCGTTGCCGGCGTGACGAACACTGAAGCTTTCTTT. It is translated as CSVAGVTNTEAFF.

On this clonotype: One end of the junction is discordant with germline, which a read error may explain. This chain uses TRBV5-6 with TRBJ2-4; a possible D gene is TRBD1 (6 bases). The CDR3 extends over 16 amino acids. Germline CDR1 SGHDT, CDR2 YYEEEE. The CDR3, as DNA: TGTGCCGGCAGCCCAAACAGGGCTCTAGCCCAAAACATTCAGTACTTC. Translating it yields CAGSPNRALAQNIQYF. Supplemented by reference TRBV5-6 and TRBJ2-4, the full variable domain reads DAGVTQSPTHLIKTRGQQVTLRCSPKSGHDTVSWYQQALGQGPQFIFQYYEEEERQRGNFPDRFSGHQFPNYSSELNVNALLLGDSALYLCAGSPNRALAQNIQYFGAGTRLSVL.

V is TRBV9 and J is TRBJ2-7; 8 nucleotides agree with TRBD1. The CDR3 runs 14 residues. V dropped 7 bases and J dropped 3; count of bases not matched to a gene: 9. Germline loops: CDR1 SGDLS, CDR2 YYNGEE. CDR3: CASCRGQGNYEQYF. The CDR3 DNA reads TGTGCCAGCTGTCGCGGACAGGGTAACTACGAGCAGTACTTC.

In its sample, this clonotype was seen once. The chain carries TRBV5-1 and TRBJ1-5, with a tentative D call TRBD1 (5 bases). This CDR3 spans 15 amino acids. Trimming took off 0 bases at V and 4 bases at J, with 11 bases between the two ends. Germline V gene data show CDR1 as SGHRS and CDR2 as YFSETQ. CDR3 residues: CASSLVAGPNQPQHF. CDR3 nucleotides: TGCGCCAGCAGCTTGGTGGCAGGGCCTAATCAGCCCCAGCATTTT.

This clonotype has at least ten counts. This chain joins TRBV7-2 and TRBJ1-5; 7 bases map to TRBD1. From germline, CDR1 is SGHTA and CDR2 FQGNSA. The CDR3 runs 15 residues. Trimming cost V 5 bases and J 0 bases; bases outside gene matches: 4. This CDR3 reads CASSPGGNSNQPQHF. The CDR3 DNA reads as TGTGCCAGCAGCCCAGGGGGTAATAGCAATCAGCCCCAGCATTTT.

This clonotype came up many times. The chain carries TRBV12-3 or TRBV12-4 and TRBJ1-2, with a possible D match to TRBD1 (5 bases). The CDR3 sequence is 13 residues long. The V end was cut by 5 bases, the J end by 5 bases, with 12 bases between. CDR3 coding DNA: TGTGCCAGCAGTCCGACAGCCTCTTATGGCTACACCTTC. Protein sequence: CASSPTASYGYTF.

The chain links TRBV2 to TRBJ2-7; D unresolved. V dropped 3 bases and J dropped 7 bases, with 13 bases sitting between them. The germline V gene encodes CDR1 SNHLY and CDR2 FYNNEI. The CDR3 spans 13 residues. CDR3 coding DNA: TGTGCCAGCAGTGATATGCACTTCCAGGAGCAGTACTTC. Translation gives CASSDMHFQEQYF.

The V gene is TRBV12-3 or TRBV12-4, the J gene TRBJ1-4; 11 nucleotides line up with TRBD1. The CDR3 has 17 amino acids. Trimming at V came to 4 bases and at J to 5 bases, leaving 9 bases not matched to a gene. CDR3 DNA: TGTGCCAGCAGTTCTCCGGGACAGGGGGTTGCGAATGAAAAACTGTTTTTT. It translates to CASSSPGQGVANEKLFF.

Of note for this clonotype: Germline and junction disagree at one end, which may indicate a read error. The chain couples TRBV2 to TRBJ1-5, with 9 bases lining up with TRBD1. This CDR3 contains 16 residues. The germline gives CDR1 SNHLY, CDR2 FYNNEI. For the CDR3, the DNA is TGTGCCAGCGGTGAGACAGGGGGTTATAGCAATCAGCCCCAGCATTTT. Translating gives CASGETGGYSNQPQHF. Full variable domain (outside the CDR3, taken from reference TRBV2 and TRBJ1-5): EPEVTQTPSHQVTQMGQEVILRCVPISNHLYFYWYRQILGQKVEFLVSFYNNEISEKSEIFDDQFSVERPDGSNFTLKIRSTKLEDSAMYFCASGETGGYSNQPQHFGDGTRLSIL.

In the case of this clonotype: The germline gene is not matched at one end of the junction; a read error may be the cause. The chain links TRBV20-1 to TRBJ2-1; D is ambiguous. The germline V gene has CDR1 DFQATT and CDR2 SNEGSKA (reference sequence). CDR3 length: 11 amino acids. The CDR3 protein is CSAPRRYEQFF. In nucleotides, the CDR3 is TGTAGTGCTCCTCGACGGTATGAGCAGTTCTTC.

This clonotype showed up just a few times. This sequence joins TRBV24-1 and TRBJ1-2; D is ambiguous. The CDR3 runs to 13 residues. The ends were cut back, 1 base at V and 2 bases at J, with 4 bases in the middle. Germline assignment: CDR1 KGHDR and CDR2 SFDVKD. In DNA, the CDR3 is TGTGCCACCAGTGATTTTAACAACTATGGCTACACCTTC. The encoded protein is CATSDFNNYGYTF.

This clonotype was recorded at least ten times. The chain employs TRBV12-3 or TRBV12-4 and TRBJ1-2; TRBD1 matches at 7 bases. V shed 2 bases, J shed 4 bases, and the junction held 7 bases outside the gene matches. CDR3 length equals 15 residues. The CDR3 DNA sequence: TGTGCCAGCAGTTTATTGACAGGGTCGGTCTATGGCTACACCTTC. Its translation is CASSLLTGSVYGYTF.

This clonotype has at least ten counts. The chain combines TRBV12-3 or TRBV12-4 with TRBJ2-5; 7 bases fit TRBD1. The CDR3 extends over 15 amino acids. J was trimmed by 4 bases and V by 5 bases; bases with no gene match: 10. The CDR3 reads CASSPRQGKGETQYF. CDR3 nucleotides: TGTGCCAGCAGTCCTCGACAGGGTAAGGGAGAGACCCAGTACTTC.

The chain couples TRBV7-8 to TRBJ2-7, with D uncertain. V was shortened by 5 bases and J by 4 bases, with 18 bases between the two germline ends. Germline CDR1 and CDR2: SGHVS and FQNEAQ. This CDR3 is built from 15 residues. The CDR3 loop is CASSARRETGYEQYF. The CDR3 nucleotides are TGTGCCAGCAGCGCGAGAAGGGAAACTGGGTACGAGCAGTACTTC.